Listed here are 8 T cell receptor beta chains from one sample, sequenced in a study of technical replicates of blood from a handful of donors (TCRdb year 2017). The library was generated by the immunoSEQ multiplex PCR assay. Imported from immuneACCESS, the table was reduced by TCRdb to in-frame sequences with V and J called. These copies leave out some clones; in studies compared against another copy, an unresolved V gene accounts for under half, and the cause of the remainder is not known. Here the sample has approximately 65,000 clones; around 87% occur a single time. 5.1% of the sample belongs to the ten largest clones. Input material: PBMCs. These receptors were collected from a human donor in good health. Some clones in this sample may be carry-over from other donors' samples.

The J gene is TRBJ1-6, the V gene TRBV12-5; D is undetermined. Germline CDR1 LGHNT, CDR2 FRNRAP. V dropped 2 bases and J dropped 1 base, with 12 bases sitting between them. The CDR3 is 17 residues long. CDR3 amino acids: CASGLSQTGSYNSPLHF. The CDR3 DNA is TGTGCTAGTGGTTTGAGCCAAACGGGGTCCTATAATTCACCCCTCCACTTT. Full variable domain (outside the CDR3, taken from reference TRBV12-5 and TRBJ1-6): DARVTQTPRHKVTEMGQEVTMRCQPILGHNTVFWYRQTMMQGLELLAYFRNRAPLDDSGMPKDRFSAEMPDATLATLKIQPSEPRDSAVYFCASGLSQTGSYNSPLHFGNGTRLTVT.

This clone was observed a single time. The chain is built from TRBV5-6 and TRBJ2-7; a possible D gene is TRBD1 (6 bases). There are 11 residues in the CDR3. The germline V and J ends were trimmed by 4 bases and 13 bases, with 15 bases remaining between them. Per germline, CDR1 SGHDT and CDR2 YYEEEE. CDR3 sequence: CASSNPTGPYF. CDR3 DNA sequence: TGTGCCAGCAGCAACCCGACAGGCCCTTACTTC.

This clone occurred a few times. This chain uses TRBV28 with TRBJ1-5; D remains unclear. This CDR3 contains 15 residues. CDR1 MDHEN and CDR2 SYDVKM come from the germline V gene. V gave up 7 bases and J gave up 2 bases, with 15 bases separating them. The CDR3 loop reads CASTVAPWGNQPQHF. DNA for the CDR3: TGTGCCAGCACCGTAGCGCCCTGGGGCAATCAGCCCCAGCATTTT.

This chain connects TRBV4-1 to TRBJ2-5; D may be TRBD1 (6 bases). The germline gives CDR1 MGHRA, CDR2 YSYEKL. V lost 1 base, J lost 4 bases, and 16 bases lay in between. The length of the CDR3 is 16 residues. This chain's CDR3 is CASSQGRTQGSETQYF. CDR3 nucleotides: TGCGCCAGCAGCCAAGGGAGGACGCAGGGGTCAGAGACCCAGTACTTC.

The V call is TRBV5-1, the J call TRBJ1-6, with D possibly matching TRBD1 (6 bases). The germline V and J ends were trimmed by 0 bases and 0 bases, with 7 bases remaining between them. This CDR3 is 16 amino acids long. Germline V gives CDR1 SGHRS, CDR2 YFSETQ. CDR3: CASSLADSSYNSPLHF. For the CDR3, the DNA is TGCGCCAGCAGCTTGGCGGACAGCTCCTATAATTCACCCCTCCACTTT. Based on the CDR3 plus reference TRBV5-1 and TRBJ1-6, the full variable domain is KAGVTQTPRYLIKTRGQQVTLSCSPISGHRSVSWYQQTPGQGLQFLFEYFSETQRNKGNFPGRFSGRQFSNSRSEMNVSTLELGDSALYLCASSLADSSYNSPLHFGNGTRLTVT.

The rearrangement links TRBV5-8 to TRBJ1-4; D is uncertain. Per the germline V gene, CDR1 is SGHTS and CDR2 is YDEGEE. Trimming stripped 4 bases from V and 3 bases from J, with 13 bases between. This CDR3 comprises 15 residues. The CDR3 nucleotides are TGTGCCAGCAGCCCCGGGTTGCGGGCTAATGAAAAACTGTTTTTT. Translated: CASSPGLRANEKLFF.

The V and J genes are TRBV5-6 and TRBJ2-7, with 7 bases matching TRBD2. This CDR3 is built from 14 residues. Germline CDR1 and CDR2: SGHDT and YYEEEE. V lost 3 bases and J lost 6; bases outside the gene matches: 9. The DNA for the CDR3 is TGTGCCAGCAGCTATCGCGGGGGACGGGGCGAGCAGTACTTC. It is translated as CASSYRGGRGEQYF.

J is TRBJ2-2 and V is TRBV6-6; TRBD1 might be the D (6 bases). V was trimmed by 4 bases and J by 7 bases, leaving 19 bases between them. Germline CDR1 and CDR2: MNHNY and SVGAGI (reference sequence). The CDR3 has 16 amino acids. The CDR3 sequence is CASSLTPGTPSGELFF. The DNA of the CDR3 is TGTGCCAGCAGTTTAACCCCCGGGACACCAAGCGGGGAGCTGTTTTTT.